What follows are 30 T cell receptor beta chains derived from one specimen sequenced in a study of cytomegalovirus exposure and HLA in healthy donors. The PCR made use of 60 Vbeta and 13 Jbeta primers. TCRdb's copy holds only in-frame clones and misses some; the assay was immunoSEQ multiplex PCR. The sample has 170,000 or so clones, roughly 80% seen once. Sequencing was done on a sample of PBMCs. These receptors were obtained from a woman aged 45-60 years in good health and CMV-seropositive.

CDR3 sequence (DNA): TGCGCCAGCAGCGGAACAGGGGGCGCTTACGAGCAGTACTTC. It is translated as CASSGTGGAYEQYF. V and J are TRBV5-1 and TRBJ2-5; TRBD1 aligns across 9 bases. TRBJ2-7 matches the DNA end more closely, so the J call is doubtful. Germline lookup yields CDR1 SGHRS and CDR2 YFSETQ. The CDR3 is 14 residues long.

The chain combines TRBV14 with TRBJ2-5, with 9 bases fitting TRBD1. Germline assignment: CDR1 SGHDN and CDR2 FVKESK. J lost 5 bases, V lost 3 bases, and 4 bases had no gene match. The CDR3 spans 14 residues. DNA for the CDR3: TGTGCCAGCAGCCAGGGTACAGGGGGCGAGACCCAGTACTTC. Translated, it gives CASSQGTGGETQYF.

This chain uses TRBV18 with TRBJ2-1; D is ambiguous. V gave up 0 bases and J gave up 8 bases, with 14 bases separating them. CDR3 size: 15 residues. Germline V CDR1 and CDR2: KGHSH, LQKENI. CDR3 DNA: TGTGCCAGCTCACCACCGTCGAACATGGGCGATGAGCAGTTCTTC. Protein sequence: CASSPPSNMGDEQFF.

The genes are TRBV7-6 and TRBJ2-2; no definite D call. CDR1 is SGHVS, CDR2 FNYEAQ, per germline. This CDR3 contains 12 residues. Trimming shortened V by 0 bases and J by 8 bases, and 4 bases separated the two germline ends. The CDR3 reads CASSLAAGELFF. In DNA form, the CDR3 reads TGTGCCAGCAGCTTAGCAGCTGGGGAGCTGTTTTTT.

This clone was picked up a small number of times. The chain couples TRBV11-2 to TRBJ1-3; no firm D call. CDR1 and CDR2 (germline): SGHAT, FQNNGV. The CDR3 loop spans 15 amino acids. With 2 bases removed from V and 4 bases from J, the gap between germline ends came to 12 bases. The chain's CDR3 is CASSLSLGWGNTIYF. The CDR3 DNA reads TGTGCCAGCAGCTTAAGTCTCGGGTGGGGAAACACCATATATTTT.

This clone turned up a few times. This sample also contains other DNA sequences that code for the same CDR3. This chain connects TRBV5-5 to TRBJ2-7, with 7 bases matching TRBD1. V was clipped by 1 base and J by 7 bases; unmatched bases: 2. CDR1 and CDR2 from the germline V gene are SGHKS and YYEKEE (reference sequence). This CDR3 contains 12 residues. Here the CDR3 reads CASSLTGEEQYF. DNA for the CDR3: TGTGCCAGCAGCTTGACAGGGGAAGAGCAGTACTTC.

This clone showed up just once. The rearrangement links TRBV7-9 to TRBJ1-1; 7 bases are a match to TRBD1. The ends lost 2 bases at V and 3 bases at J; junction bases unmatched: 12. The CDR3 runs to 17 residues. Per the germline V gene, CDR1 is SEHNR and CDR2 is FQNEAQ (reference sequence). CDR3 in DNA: TGTGCCAGCAGCTTACGTTCAGTTGGCAGGGGGGACACTGAAGCTTTCTTT. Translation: CASSLRSVGRGDTEAFF.

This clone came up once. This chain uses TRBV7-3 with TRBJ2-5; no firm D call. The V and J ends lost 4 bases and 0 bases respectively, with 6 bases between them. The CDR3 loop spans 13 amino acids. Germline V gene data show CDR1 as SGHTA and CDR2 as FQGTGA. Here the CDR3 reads CASSSDNQETQYF. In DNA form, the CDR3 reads TGTGCCAGCAGCTCCGACAACCAAGAGACCCAGTACTTC.

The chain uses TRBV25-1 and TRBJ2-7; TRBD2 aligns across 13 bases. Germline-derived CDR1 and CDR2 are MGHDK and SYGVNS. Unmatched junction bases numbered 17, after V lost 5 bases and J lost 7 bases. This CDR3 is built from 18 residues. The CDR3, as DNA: TGTGCCAGCAGTTACAGGGGGCTCACTAGCGGGGGGGCGGAAGAGCAGTACTTC. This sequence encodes CASSYRGLTSGGAEEQYF.

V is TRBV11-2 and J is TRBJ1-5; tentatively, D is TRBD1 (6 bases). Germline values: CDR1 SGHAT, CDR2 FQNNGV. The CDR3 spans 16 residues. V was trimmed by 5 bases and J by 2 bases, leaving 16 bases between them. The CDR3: CASSMDSRWGNQPQHF. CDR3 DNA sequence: TGTGCCAGCAGCATGGACAGCAGGTGGGGCAATCAGCCCCAGCATTTT.

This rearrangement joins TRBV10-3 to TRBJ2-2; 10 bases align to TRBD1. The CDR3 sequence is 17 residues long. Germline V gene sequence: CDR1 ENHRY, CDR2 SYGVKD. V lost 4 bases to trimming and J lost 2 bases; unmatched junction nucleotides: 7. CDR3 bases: TGTGCCATCAGTGGACGCGGGACAGGGGTCAACACCGGGGAGCTGTTTTTT. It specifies CAISGRGTGVNTGELFF.

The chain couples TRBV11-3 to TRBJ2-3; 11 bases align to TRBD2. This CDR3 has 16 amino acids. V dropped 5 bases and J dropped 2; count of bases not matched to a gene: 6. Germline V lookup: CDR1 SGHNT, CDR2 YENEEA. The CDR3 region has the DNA TGTGCCAGCAGCGTCAATAGCGGGGGGGTCACAGATACGCAGTATTTT. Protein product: CASSVNSGGVTDTQYF.

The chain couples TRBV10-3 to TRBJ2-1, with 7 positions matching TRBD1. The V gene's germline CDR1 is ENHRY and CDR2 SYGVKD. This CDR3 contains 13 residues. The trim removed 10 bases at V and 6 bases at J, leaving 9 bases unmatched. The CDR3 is CATFQSGGNEQFF. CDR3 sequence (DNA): TGTGCCACCTTCCAATCAGGGGGCAATGAGCAGTTCTTC.

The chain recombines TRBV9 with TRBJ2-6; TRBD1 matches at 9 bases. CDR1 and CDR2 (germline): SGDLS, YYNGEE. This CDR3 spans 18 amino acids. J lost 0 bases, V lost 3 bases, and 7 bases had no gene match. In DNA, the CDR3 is TGTGCCAGCAGCGCGGGGGACAGGGCTAGCTCTGGGGCCAACGTCCTGACTTTC. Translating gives CASSAGDRASSGANVLTF.

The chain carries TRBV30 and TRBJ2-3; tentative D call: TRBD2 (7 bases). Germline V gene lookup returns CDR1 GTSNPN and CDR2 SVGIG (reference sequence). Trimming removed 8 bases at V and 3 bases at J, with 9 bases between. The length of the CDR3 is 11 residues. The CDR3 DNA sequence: TGTGCCGGGGGGGCTACAGATACGCAGTATTTT. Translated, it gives CAGGATDTQYF.

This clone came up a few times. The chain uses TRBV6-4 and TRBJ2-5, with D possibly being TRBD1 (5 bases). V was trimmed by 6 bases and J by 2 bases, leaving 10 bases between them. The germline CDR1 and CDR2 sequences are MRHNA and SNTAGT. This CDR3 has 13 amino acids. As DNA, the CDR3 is TGTGCCAGCAGCATACAGGAACAAGAGACCCAGTACTTC. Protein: CASSIQEQETQYF.

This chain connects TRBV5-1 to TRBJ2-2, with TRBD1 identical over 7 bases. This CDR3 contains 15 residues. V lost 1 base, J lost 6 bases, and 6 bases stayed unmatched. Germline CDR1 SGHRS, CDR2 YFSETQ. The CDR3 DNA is TGCGCCAGCAGCTTGCGACAGGGTTGGGCCGGGGAGCTGTTTTTT. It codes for CASSLRQGWAGELFF.

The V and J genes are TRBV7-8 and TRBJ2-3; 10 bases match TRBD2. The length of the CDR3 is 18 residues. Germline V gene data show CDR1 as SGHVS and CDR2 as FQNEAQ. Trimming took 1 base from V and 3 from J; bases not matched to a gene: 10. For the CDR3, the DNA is TGTGCCAGCAGCTTAGGCCTAGCGGGGGCCTTGGGGACAGATACGCAGTATTTT. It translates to CASSLGLAGALGTDTQYF.

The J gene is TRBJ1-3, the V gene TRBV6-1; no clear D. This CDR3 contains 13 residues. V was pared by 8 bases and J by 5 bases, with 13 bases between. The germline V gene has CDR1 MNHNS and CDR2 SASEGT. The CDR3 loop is CASSAGTRNTIYF. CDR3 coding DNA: TGTGCCAGCTCTGCGGGCACTAGAAACACCATATATTTT.

CDR3 sequence reads: CASSQEWTSGQAFF. The CDR3 coding sequence is TGTGCCAGCAGCCAAGAATGGACCTCAGGGCAAGCTTTCTTT. V is TRBV4-2 and J is TRBJ1-1; tentatively, D is TRBD1 (5 bases). CDR3 size: 14 residues. CDR1 and CDR2 (germline): LGHNA, YNFKEQ. Trimming took 0 bases from V and 9 from J, leaving 14 bases between them.

CDR3 protein: CASSRGDWNYGYTF. For the CDR3, the DNA is TGTGCCAGCAGCCGCGGGGATTGGAACTATGGCTACACCTTC. The chain has TRBV6-5 and TRBJ1-2, with D unclear. The CDR3 is made up of 14 amino acids. Germline loops: CDR1 MNHEY, CDR2 SVGAGI. Trimming pared 6 bases from V and 2 bases from J, leaving 13 bases between.

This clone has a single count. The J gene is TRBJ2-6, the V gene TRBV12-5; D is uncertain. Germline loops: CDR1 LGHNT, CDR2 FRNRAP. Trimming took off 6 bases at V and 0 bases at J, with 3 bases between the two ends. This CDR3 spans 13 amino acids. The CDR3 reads CASGASGANVLTF. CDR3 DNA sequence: TGTGCTAGTGGAGCCTCTGGGGCCAACGTCCTGACTTTC. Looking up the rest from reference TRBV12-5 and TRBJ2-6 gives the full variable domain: DARVTQTPRHKVTEMGQEVTMRCQPILGHNTVFWYRQTMMQGLELLAYFRNRAPLDDSGMPKDRFSAEMPDATLATLKIQPSEPRDSAVYFCASGASGANVLTFGAGSRLTVL.

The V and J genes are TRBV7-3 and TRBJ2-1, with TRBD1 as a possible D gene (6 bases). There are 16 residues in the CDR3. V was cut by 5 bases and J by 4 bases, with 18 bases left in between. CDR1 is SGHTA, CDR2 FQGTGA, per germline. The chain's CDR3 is CASSTVGTLPYNEQFF. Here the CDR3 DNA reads TGTGCCAGCAGCACCGTGGGGACATTACCTTACAATGAGCAGTTCTTC.

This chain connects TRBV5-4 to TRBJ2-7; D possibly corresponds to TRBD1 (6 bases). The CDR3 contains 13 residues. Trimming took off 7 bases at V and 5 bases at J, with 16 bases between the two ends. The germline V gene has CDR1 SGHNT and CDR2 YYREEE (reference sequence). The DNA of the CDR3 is TGTGCCAGCGAAGGGGACAATATGGACGAGCAGTACTTC. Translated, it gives CASEGDNMDEQYF.

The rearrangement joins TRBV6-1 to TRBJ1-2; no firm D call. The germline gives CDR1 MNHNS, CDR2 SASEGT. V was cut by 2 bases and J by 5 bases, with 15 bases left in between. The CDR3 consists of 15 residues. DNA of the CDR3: TGTGCCAGCAGTGAACAGGTTACGGGGAAATATGGCTACACCTTC. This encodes CASSEQVTGKYGYTF.

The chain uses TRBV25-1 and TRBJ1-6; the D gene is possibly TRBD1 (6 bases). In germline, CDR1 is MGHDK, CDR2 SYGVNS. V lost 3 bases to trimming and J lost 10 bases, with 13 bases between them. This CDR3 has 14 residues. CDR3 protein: CASSDYRVHSPLHF. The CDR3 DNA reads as TGTGCCAGCAGTGACTACAGGGTACACTCACCCCTCCACTTT. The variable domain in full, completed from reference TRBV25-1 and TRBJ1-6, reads EADIYQTPRYLVIGTGKKITLECSQTMGHDKMYWYQQDPGMELHLIHYSYGVNSTEKGDLSSESTVSRIRTEHFPLTLESARPSHTSQYLCASSDYRVHSPLHFGNGTRLTVT.

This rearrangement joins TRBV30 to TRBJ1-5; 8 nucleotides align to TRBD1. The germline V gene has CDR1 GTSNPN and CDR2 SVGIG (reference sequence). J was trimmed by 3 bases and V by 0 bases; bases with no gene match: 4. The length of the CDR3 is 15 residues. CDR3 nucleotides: TGTGCCTGGAGTGTCGGACAGGGACCCAATCAGCCCCAGCATTTT. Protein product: CAWSVGQGPNQPQHF.

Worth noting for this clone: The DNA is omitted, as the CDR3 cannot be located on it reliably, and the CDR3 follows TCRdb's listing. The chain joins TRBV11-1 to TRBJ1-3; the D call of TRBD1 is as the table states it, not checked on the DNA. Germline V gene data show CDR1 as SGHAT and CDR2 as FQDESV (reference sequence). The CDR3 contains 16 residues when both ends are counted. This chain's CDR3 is CASSFGPGGSGNTIYF.

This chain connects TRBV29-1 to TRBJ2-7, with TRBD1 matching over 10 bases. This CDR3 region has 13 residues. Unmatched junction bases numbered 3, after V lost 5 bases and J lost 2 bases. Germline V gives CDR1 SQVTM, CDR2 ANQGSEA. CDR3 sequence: CSVPGQGPYEQYF. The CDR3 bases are TGCAGCGTTCCGGGACAGGGGCCCTACGAGCAGTACTTC.

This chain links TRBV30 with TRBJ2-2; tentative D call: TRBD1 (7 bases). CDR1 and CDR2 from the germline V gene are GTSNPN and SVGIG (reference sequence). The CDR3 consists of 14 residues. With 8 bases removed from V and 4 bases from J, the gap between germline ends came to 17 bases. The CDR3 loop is CALAGQRFTGELFF. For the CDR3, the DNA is TGTGCCCTTGCGGGACAGAGATTCACCGGGGAGCTGTTTTTT.